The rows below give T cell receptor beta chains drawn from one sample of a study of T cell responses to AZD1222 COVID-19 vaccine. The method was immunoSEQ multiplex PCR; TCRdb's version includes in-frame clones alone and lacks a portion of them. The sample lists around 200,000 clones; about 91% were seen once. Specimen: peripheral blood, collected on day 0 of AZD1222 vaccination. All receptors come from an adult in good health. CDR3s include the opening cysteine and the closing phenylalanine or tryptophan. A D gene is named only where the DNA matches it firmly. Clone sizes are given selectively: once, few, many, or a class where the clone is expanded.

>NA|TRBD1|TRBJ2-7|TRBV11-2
CASSLDRTGMDEQYF
TGTGCCAGCAGCTTAGATCGGACAGGGATGGACGAGCAGTACTTC
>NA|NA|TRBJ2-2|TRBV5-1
CASSLSGELFF
TGCGCCAGCAGCTTGTCCGGGGAGCTGTTTTTT
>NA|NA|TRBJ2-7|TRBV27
CASSLSVGGAYEQYF
TGTGCCAGCAGTTTATCAGTTGGGGGAGCCTACGAGCAGTACTTC
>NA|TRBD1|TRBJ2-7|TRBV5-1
CASSPRQGTEQYF
TGCGCCAGCAGCCCAAGACAGGGTACCGAGCAGTACTTC
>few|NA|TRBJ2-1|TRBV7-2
CASSGGGITSYNEQFF
TGTGCCAGCAGCGGAGGGGGGATCACCTCCTACAATGAGCAGTTCTTC
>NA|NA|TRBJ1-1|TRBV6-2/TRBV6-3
CASSYPNTGNTEAFF
TGTGCCAGCAGTTACCCCAATACAGGAAACACTGAAGCTTTCTTT
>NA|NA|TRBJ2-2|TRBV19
CASRSGGAAAGELFF
TGTGCCAGTAGAAGTGGGGGGGCCGCCGCCGGGGAGCTGTTTTTT
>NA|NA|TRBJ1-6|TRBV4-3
CASSQVGGGSPLHF
TGCGCCAGCAGCCAAGTGGGGGGGGGTTCACCCCTCCACTTT
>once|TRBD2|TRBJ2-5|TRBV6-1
CASSDGGGAGETQYF
TGTGCCAGCAGTGACGGCGGGGGGGCCGGAGAGACCCAGTACTTC
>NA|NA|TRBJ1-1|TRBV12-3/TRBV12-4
CASSLGGGAEAFF
TGTGCCAGCAGTTTGGGGGGAGGGGCTGAAGCTTTCTTT
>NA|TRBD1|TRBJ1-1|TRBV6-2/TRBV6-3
CASSFDRVLPSFF
TGTGCCAGCAGCTTCGACAGGGTCTTGCCTTCTTTCTTT
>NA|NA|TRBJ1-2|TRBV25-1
CASRGVSRGYGYTF
TGTGCCAGCAGGGGCGTAAGTAGAGGCTATGGCTACACCTTC
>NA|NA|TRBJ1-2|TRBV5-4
CASSLRSGVEYGYTF
TGTGCCAGCAGCTTGAGGTCAGGGGTCGAATATGGCTACACCTTC
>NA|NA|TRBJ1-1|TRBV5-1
CASTIDGQGPVNTEAFF
TGCGCCAGCACCATCGATGGGCAGGGGCCGGTCAACACTGAAGCTTTCTTT
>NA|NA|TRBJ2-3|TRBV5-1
CASRRDEGDTQYF
TGCGCCAGCAGAAGGGACGAAGGGGATACGCAGTATTTT
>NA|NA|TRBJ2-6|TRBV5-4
CASSPPRGVTLSGANVLTF
TGTGCCAGCAGCCCCCCGAGAGGCGTTACCCTATCTGGGGCCAACGTCCTGACTTTC
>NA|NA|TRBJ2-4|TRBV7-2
CASSFRSGELAKNIQYF
TGTGCCAGCAGCTTCCGCTCGGGGGAGTTAGCCAAAAACATTCAGTACTTC
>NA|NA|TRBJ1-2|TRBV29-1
CSVSDRYGYTF
TGCAGCGTTTCGGACAGATATGGCTACACCTTC
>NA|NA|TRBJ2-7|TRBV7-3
CASSQTHLGEQYF
TGTGCCAGCAGTCAGACCCACCTTGGCGAGCAGTACTTC
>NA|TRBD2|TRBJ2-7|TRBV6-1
CASSDLAGLYEQYF
TGTGCCAGCAGTGACCTAGCGGGTCTATACGAGCAGTACTTC
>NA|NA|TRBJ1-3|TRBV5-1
CASSLEAGAGNTIYF
TGCGCCAGCAGCTTGGAAGCAGGGGCTGGAAACACCATATATTTT
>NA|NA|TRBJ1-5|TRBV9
CASSVEPNQPQHF
TGTGCCAGCAGCGTAGAACCGAATCAGCCCCAGCATTTT
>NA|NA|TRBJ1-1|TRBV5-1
CASSLGAGGRNTEAFF
TGCGCCAGCAGCCTGGGGGCCGGGGGGCGTAACACTGAAGCTTTCTTT
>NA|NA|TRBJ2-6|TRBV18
CASSPEYSGANVLTF
TGTGCCAGCTCACCAGAGTACTCTGGGGCCAACGTCCTGACTTTC
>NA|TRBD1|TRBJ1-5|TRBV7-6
CASSLIPPGQGANQPQHF
TGTGCCAGCAGCCTCATACCCCCGGGACAGGGAGCCAATCAGCCCCAGCATTTT
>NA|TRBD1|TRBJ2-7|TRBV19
CASSIGSQGDYEQYF
TGTGCCAGTAGTATAGGAAGCCAGGGGGACTACGAGCAGTACTTC
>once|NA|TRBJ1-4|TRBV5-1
CASSSRPGDEKLFF
TGCGCCAGCAGCTCCCGGCCCGGGGATGAAAAACTGTTTTTT
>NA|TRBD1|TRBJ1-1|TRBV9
CASSAQQGVNTEAFF
TGTGCCAGCAGCGCCCAACAGGGGGTGAACACTGAAGCTTTCTTT
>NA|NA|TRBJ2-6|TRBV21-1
CASSKSGVGARGPGSSGANVLTF
TGTGCCAGCAGCAAATCCGGGGTCGGAGCTCGTGGCCCCGGTAGCTCTGGGGCCAACGTCCTGACTTTC
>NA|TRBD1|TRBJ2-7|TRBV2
CASSEGTGIYEQYF
TGTGCCAGCAGTGAAGGGACAGGGATTTACGAGCAGTACTTC
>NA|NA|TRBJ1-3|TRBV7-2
CASSLALGNRNTIYF
TGTGCCAGCAGCTTAGCTTTGGGAAACAGAAACACCATATATTTT
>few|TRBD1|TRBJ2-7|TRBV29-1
CSVTGAYEQYF
TGCAGCGTTACAGGGGCCTACGAGCAGTACTTC
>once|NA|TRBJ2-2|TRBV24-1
CATSDTSPSTGELFF
TGTGCCACCAGTGATACTAGCCCCAGCACCGGGGAGCTGTTTTTT
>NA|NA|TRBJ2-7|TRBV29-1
CSVAPSGTRHSYEQYF
TGCAGCGTTGCTCCCTCTGGGACACGCCACTCCTACGAGCAGTACTTC
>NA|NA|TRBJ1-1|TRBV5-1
CASSSDLAGREAFF
TGCGCCAGCAGCTCCGATTTGGCAGGAAGGGAAGCTTTCTTT
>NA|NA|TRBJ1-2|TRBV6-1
CASREDYGYTF
TGTGCCAGCAGGGAAGACTATGGCTACACCTTC